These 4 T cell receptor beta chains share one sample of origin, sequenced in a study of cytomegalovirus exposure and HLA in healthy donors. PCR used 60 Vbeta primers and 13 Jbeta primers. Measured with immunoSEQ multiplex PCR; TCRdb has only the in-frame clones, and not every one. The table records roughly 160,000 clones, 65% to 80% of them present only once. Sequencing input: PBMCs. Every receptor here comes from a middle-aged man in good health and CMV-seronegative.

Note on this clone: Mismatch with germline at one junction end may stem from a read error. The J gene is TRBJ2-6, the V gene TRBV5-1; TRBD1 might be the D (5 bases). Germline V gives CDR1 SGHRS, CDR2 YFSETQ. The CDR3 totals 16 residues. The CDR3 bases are TGCGCCAGCAGCTTGTCTGCCGTTGATGGGGCCAACGGCCTGACTTTC. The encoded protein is CASSLSAVDGANGLTF. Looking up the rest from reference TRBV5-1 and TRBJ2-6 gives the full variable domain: KAGVTQTPRYLIKTRGQQVTLSCSPISGHRSVSWYQQTPGQGLQFLFEYFSETQRNKGNFPGRFSGRQFSNSRSEMNVSTLELGDSALYLCASSLSAVDGANGLTFGAGSRLTVL.

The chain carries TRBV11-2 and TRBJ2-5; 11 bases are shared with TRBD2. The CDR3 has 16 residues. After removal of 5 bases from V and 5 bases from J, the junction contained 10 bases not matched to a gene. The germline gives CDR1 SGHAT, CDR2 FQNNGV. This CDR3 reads CASSPGLAGGWETQYF. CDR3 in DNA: TGTGCCAGCAGCCCCGGGCTAGCGGGAGGTTGGGAGACCCAGTACTTC.

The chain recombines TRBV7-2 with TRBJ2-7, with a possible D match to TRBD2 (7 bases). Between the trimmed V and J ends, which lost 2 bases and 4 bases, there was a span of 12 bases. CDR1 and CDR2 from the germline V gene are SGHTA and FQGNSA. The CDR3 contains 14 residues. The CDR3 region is CASSLRGGGYEQYF. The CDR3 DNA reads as TGTGCCAGCAGCTTAAGGGGAGGGGGGTACGAGCAGTACTTC.

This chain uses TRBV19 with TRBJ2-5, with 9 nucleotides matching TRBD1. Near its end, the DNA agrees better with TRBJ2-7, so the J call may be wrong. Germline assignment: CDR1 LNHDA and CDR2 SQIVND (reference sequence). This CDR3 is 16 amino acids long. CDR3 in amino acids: CASSAPGTGNPYEQYF. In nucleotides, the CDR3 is TGTGCCAGTAGTGCCCCCGGGACAGGGAACCCCTACGAGCAGTACTTC.